This T cell receptor (beta chain) was retrieved from a study of post-analysis software for immune sequencing data. Study-wide context: Disease courses included relapsing-remitting, secondary progressive and progressive-relapsing multiple sclerosis. Study-level results: F measure grouped same-batch samples tightly together. Relative to controls, patients had about five TRBV segments at higher frequency, with TRBV5-6, TRBV5-1 and TRBV20-1 among these.

The sample holds a few counts of this clonotype. No antigen is known for it. TCR beta libraries were prepared from cDNA with unique molecular identifiers. Each CDR3 protein gets one entry after TCRdb re-called the PCR reads with MiXCR. In the table there are about 770,000 distinct CDR3 sequences, roughly 50% of which are singletons. The CDR3 consists of 12 residues. Trimming pared 6 bases from V and 6 bases from J, leaving 11 bases between. The source material was blood. The chain has TRBV12-3 or TRBV12-4 and TRBJ1-1, with D unclear. The TCR sequence derives from a girl aged 5-17 years with multiple sclerosis. The CDR3 here is CASSLFQAEAFF. CDR3 nucleotides: TGTGCCAGCAGCCTTTTCCAGGCTGAAGCTTTCTTT.